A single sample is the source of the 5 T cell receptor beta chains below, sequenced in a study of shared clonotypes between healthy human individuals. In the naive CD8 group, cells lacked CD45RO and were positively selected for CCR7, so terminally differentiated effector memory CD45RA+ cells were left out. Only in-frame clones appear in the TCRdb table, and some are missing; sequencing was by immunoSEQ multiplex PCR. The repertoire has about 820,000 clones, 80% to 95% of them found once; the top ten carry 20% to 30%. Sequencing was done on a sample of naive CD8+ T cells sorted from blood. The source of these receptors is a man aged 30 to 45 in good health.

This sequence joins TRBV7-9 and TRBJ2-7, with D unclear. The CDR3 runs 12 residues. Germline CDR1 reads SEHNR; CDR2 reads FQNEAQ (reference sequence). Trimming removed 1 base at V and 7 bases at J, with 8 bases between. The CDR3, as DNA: TGTGCCAGCAGCTTAGGCCGAGGTGAGCAGTACTTC. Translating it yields CASSLGRGEQYF. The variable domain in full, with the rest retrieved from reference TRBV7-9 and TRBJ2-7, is DTGVSQNPRHKITKRGQNVTFRCDPISEHNRLYWYRQTLGQGPEFLTYFQNEAQLEKSRLLSDRFSAERPKGSFSTLEIQRTEQGDSAMYLCASSLGRGEQYFGPGTRLTVT.

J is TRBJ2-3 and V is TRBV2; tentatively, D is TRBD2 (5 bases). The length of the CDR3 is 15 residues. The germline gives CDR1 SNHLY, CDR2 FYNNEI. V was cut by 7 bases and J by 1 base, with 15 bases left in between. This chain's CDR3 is CASKARARRTDTQYF. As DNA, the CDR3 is TGTGCCAGCAAGGCGCGGGCACGCCGCACAGATACGCAGTATTTT.

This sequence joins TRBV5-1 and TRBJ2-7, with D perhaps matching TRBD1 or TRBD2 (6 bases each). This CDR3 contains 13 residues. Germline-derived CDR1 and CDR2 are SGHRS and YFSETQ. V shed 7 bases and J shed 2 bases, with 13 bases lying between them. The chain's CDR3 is CASGEGGTYEQYF. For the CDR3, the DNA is TGCGCCAGCGGAGAGGGGGGAACCTACGAGCAGTACTTC.

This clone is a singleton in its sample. The CDR3 protein is CASGEPAETQYF. DNA of the CDR3: TGTGCTAGTGGGGAGCCTGCAGAGACCCAGTACTTC. The chain couples TRBV12-5 to TRBJ2-5; the D is unclear. V lost 6 bases and J 4 bases, leaving 9 bases between the germline ends. The CDR3 runs 12 residues. Germline lookup yields CDR1 LGHNT and CDR2 FRNRAP.

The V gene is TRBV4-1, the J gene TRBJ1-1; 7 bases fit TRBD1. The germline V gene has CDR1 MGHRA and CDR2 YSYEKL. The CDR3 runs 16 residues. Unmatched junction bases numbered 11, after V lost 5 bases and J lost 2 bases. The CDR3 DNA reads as TGCGCCAGCAGCATGGTTCGGGACAGCTTTAACACTGAAGCTTTCTTT. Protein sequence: CASSMVRDSFNTEAFF.